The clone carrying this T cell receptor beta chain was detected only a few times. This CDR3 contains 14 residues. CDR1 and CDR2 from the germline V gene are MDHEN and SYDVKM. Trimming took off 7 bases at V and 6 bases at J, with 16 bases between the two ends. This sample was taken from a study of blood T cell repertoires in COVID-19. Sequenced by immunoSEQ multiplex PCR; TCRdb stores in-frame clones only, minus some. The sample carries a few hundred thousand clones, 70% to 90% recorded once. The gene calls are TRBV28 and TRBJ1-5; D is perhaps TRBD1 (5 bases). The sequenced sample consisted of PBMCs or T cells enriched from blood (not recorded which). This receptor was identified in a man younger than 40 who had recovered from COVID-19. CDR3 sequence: CASIPAGASQPQHF. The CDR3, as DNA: TGTGCCAGCATCCCCGCTGGGGCCAGTCAGCCCCAGCATTTT.